This TCR beta chain was profiled in a study of shared clonotypes between healthy human individuals. About the research overall: Donor ages ranged 18 to 49 years: a couple of women, a few men.

Sorted-subset replicate PCR reactions were performed with approximately 200 ng DNA, corresponding to tens of thousands of T cell genomes. The repertoire was sequenced with immunoSEQ multiplex PCR; TCRdb's copy has only in-frame clones and lacks some. Altogether millions of clones are present, around 95% being singletons, with the ten largest covering about 0.13%. Germline V lookup: CDR1 LNHDA, CDR2 SQIVND (reference sequence). Trimming removed 0 bases from V and 4 bases from J, with 18 bases in between. The CDR3 is made up of 17 amino acids. CD4+ cells yielded CD45RA+ naive and CD45RA-negative memory subsets.

The chain couples TRBV19 to TRBJ1-2; D not certain. Sequenced input: naive CD4+ T cells sorted from blood. The subset is: CD45RA+ positively selected. The receptor was derived from a man aged 18-30 years in good health. The CDR3: CASSIDPNRVRSYGYTF. The DNA for the CDR3 is TGTGCCAGTAGTATAGACCCCAACCGGGTCAGAAGCTATGGCTACACCTTC.